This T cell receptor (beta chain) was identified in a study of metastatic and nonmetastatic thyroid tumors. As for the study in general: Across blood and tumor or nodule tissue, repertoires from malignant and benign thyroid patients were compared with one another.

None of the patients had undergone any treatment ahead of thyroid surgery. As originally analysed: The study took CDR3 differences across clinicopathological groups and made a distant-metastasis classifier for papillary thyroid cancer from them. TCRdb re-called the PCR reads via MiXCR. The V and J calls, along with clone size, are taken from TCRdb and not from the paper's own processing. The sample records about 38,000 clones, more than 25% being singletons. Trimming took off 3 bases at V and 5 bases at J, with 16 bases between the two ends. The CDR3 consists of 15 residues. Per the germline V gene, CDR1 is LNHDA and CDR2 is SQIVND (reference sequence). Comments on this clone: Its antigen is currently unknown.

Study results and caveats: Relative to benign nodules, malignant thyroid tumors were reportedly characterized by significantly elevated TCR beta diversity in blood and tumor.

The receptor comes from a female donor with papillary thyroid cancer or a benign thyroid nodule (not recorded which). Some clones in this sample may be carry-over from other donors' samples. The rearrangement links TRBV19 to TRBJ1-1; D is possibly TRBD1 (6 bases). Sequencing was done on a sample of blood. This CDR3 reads CASSMTGQLRTEAFF. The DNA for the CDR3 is TGTGCCAGTAGTATGACAGGCCAGTTGAGGACTGAAGCTTTCTTT.